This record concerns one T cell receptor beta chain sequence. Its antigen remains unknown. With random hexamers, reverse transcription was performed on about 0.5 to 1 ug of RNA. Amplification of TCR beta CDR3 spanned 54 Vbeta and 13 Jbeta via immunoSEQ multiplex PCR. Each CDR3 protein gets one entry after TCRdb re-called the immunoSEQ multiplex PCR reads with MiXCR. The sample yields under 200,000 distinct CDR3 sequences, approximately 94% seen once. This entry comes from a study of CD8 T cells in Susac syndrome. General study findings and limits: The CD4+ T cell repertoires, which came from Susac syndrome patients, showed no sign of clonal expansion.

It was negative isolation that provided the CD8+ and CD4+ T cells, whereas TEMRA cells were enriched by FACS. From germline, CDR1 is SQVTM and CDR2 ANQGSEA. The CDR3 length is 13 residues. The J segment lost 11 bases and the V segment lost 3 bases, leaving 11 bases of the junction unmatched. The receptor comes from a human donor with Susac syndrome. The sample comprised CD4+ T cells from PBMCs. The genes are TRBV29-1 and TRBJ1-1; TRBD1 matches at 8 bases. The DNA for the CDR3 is TGCAGCGTTGATATTCTCCGGGACAGGCGGGCTTTCTTT. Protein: CSVDILRDRRAFF.